This T cell receptor (beta chain) was obtained from a study of shared clonotypes between healthy human individuals. Trimming pared 5 bases from V and 6 bases from J, leaving 12 bases between. The CDR3 loop spans 13 amino acids. Looked up from germline, CDR1 is SGHRS and CDR2 is YFSETQ. The study, taken as a whole, reports: A limitation of the genetic and exposure-history diversity represented arose from few donors.

This clone has a count of ten or more. Antigen specificity is unknown. Researchers ran the assay at a deep level. The authors ran unsorted PBMC replicate PCRs on approximately 300 ng DNA, 25,000 to 35,000 T cell genomes. Sequencing on ten immunoSEQ deep assay plates was performed for unsorted PBMC DNA. This table comes from immunoSEQ multiplex PCR, and its TCRdb copy is limited to in-frame clones, with some not included. This sample yields 450,000 to 500,000 clones, of which 76% are seen a single time; around 13% belongs to the top ten. The source is a woman in her 40s in good health. Some clones in this sample may be carry-over from other donors' samples. The V and J genes are TRBV5-1 and TRBJ2-4; possibly TRBD1 for D (5 bases). The sample consisted of PBMCs. CDR3 loop: CASRPDQGNIQYF. The CDR3, as DNA: TGCGCCAGCAGACCGGACCAGGGAAACATTCAGTACTTC.